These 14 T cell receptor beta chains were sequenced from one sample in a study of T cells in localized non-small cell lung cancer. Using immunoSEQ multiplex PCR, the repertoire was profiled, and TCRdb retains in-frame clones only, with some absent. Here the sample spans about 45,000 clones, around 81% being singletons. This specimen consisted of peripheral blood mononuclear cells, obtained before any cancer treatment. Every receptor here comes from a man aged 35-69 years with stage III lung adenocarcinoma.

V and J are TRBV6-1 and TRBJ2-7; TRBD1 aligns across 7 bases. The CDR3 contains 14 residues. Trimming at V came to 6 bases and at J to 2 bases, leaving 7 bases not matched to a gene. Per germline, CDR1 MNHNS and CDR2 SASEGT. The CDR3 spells CASRTRDRAYEQYF. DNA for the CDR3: TGTGCCAGCAGAACAAGGGACAGAGCCTACGAGCAGTACTTC.

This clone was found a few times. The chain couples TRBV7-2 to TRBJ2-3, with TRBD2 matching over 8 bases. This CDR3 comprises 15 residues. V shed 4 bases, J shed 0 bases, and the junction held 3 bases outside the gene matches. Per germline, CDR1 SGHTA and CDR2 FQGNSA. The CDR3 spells CASSSTSASTDTQYF. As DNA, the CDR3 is TGTGCCAGCAGCTCGACTAGCGCCAGCACAGATACGCAGTATTTT.

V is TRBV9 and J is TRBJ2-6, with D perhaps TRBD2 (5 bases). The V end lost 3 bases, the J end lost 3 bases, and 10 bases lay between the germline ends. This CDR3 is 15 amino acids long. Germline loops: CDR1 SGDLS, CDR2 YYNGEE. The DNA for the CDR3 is TGTGCCAGCAGCGCCGGACTGTATGGGGCCAACGTCCTGACTTTC. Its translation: CASSAGLYGANVLTF.

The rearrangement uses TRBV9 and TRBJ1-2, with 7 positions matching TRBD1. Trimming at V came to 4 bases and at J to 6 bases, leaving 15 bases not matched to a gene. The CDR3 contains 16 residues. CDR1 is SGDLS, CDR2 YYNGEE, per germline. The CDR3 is CASSNGQVPEGDGYTF. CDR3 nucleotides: TGTGCCAGCAGCAACGGACAGGTCCCTGAAGGCGATGGCTACACCTTC.

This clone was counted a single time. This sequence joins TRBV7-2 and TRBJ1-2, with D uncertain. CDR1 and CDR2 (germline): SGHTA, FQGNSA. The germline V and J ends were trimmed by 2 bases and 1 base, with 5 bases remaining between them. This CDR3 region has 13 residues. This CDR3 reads CASSLSLNYGYTF. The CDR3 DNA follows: TGTGCCAGCAGCTTAAGCCTTAACTATGGCTACACCTTC.

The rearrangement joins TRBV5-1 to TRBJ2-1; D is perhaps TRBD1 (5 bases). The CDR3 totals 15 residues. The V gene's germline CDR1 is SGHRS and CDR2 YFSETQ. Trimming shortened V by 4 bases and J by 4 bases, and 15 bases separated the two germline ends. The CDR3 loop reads CASSQRNSGYNEQFF. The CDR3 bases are TGCGCCAGCAGCCAGAGGAACTCAGGGTACAATGAGCAGTTCTTC.

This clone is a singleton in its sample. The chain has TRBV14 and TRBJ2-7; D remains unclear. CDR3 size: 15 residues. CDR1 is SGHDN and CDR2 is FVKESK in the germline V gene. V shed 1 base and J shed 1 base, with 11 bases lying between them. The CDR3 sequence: CASSQGRLKSYEQYF. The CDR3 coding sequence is TGTGCCAGCAGCCAAGGTCGTCTCAAATCCTACGAGCAGTACTTC.

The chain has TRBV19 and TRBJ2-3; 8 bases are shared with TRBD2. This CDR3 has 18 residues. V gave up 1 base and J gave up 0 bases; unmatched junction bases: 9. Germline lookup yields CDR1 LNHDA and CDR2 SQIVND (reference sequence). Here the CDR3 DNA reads TGTGCCAGTAGTATAGGAGGCGCGGGGGGCGCTAGCACAGATACGCAGTATTTT. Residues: CASSIGGAGGASTDTQYF.

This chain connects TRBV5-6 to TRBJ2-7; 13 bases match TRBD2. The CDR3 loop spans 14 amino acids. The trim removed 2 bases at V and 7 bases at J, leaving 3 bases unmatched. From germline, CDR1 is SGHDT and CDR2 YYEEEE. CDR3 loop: CASSLGLAGDEQYF. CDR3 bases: TGTGCCAGCAGCTTAGGACTAGCGGGGGATGAGCAGTACTTC. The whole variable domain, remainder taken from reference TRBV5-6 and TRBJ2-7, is DAGVTQSPTHLIKTRGQQVTLRCSPKSGHDTVSWYQQALGQGPQFIFQYYEEEERQRGNFPDRFSGHQFPNYSSELNVNALLLGDSALYLCASSLGLAGDEQYFGPGTRLTVT.

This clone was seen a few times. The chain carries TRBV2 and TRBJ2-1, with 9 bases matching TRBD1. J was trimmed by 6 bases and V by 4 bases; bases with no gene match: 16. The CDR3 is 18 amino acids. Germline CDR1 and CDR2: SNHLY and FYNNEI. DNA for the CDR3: TGTGCCAGCAGTGTGATTCTACCCAGACAGGGGGAGTTCAATGAGCAGTTCTTC. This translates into CASSVILPRQGEFNEQFF.

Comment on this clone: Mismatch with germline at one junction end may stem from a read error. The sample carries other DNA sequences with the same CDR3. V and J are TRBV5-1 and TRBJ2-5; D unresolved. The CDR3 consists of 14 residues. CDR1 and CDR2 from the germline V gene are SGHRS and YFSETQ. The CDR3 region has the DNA TGCGCCAGCAGTTCGAGATTGTACCAGGAGACCCAGTACTTC. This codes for CASSSRLYQETQYF.

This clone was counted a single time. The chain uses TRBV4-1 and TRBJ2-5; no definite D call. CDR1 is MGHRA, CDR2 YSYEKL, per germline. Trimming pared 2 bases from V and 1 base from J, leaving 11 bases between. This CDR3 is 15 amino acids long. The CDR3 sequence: CASSQYWAPQETQYF. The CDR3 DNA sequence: TGCGCCAGCAGCCAATACTGGGCCCCCCAAGAGACCCAGTACTTC.

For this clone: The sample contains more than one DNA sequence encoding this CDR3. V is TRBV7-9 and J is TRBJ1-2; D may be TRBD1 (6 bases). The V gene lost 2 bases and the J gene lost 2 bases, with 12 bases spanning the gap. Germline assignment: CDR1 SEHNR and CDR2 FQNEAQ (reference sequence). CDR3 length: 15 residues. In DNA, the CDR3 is TGTGCCAGCAGCTTATTGGCAGGACAGAACTATGGCTACACCTTC. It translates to CASSLLAGQNYGYTF.

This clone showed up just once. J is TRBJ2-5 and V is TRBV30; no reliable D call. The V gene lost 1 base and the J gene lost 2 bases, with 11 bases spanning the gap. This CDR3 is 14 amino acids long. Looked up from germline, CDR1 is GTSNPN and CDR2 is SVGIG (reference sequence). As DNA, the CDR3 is TGTGCCTGGAGTGCTAAAACGATACAAGAGACCCAGTACTTC. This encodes CAWSAKTIQETQYF.